Here is one T cell receptor beta chain with its context. Antigen unknown. The data originate from a study of cytomegalovirus exposure and HLA in healthy donors. CDR3 length: 13 amino acids. V lost 6 bases to trimming and J lost 7 bases, with 15 bases between them. CDR1 and CDR2 (germline): MNHEY, SMNVEV (reference sequence). The PCR ran on 60 Vbeta and 13 Jbeta primers. Sequencing used immunoSEQ multiplex PCR; TCRdb keeps in-frame clones, though not all of them. Here the sample spans approximately 290,000 clones, approximately 80% being singletons. There were likely unrecorded immune exposures, though donors were nominally healthy when sampled. Overall study findings and caveats: Donor immune exposure was known only as CMV serostatus. Many donors carried some public TCRs, although rarity characterized most TCR sequences. Association with HLA alleles at 0.05 false discovery rate was found for 15,000 to 20,000 TCR beta sequences in a later analysis.

The chain is built from TRBV27 and TRBJ1-1; unclear D gene. This sequence originates from a girl aged 2-10 years in good health and CMV-seronegative. The specimen sequenced was PBMCs. DNA for the CDR3: TGTGCCAGCAGCCCTAGGGTGGCGGGTGAAGCTTTCTTT. Its protein is CASSPRVAGEAFF.